This T cell receptor (beta chain) was profiled in a study of T cell responses to AZD1222 COVID-19 vaccine. The length of the CDR3 is 14 residues. Per the germline V gene, CDR1 is MGHDK and CDR2 is SYGVNS. Trimming pared 6 bases from V and 6 bases from J, leaving 14 bases between. TCRdb's copy holds only in-frame clones and misses some; the assay was immunoSEQ multiplex PCR. The sample has 50,000 to 65,000 clones; around nine tenths are singletons. Sequencing used peripheral blood, obtained 28 days after the second dose of the MenACWY control vaccine. V and J are TRBV25-1 and TRBJ2-2; no clear D gene. The sequence came from an adult who received the MenACWY meningococcal vaccine as a control. This chain's CDR3 is CASSRPMTSGELFF. The CDR3, as DNA: TGTGCCAGCAGCCGCCCTATGACATCCGGGGAGCTGTTTTTT.